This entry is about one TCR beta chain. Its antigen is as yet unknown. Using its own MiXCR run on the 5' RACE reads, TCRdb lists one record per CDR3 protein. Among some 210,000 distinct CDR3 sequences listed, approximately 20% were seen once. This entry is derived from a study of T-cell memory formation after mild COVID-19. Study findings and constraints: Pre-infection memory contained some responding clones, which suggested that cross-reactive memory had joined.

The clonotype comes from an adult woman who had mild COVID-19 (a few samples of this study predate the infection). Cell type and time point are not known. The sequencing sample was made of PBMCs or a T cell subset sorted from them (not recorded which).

The CDR3 reads CASSSRGLGDSPLHF. The CDR3 coding sequence is TGTGCCAGCAGTTCCAGGGGGCTAGGTGATTCACCCCTCCACTTT. This chain joins TRBV27 and TRBJ1-6; 8 bases match TRBD1. This CDR3 spans 15 amino acids. Germline V gene data show CDR1 as MNHEY and CDR2 as SMNVEV (reference sequence). J gave up 8 bases and V 4 bases, and 7 bases lay outside the gene matches.